This T cell receptor beta chain was recorded in a study of T-cell memory formation after mild COVID-19. Looking at the study overall: Largely, TCR clusters stayed within a single donor. Study results and caveats: Later expanders leaned toward CD4+, whereas clones contracting from day 15 to 85 were balanced CD4/CD8. Mainly in CM and EM were contracting CD4+ clones; CD8+ were in EMRA.

The authors produced TCR alpha and TCR beta cDNA libraries with sample barcodes and UMIs by 5'RACE using constant-segment primers. TCRdb reprocessed the 5' RACE reads via MiXCR and lists one record per CDR3 protein. The table includes tens of thousands of distinct CDR3 sequences, 16% detected once. Between the trimmed V and J ends, which lost 4 bases and 1 base, there was a span of 11 bases. The V gene's germline CDR1 is LGHNA and CDR2 YNFKEQ. The CDR3 is made up of 15 amino acids. With respect to this clonotype: No antigen is known for it.

Source material: PBMCs or a T cell subset sorted from them (not recorded which). The source of this sequence is an adult woman who had mild COVID-19 (a few samples of this study predate the infection). Cell type and time point are not known. V and J are TRBV4-2 and TRBJ2-1; a possible D gene is TRBD2 (6 bases). CDR3 loop: CASSPARGSYNEQFF. The CDR3 region has the DNA TGTGCCAGCAGCCCCGCGCGGGGTTCCTACAATGAGCAGTTCTTC.